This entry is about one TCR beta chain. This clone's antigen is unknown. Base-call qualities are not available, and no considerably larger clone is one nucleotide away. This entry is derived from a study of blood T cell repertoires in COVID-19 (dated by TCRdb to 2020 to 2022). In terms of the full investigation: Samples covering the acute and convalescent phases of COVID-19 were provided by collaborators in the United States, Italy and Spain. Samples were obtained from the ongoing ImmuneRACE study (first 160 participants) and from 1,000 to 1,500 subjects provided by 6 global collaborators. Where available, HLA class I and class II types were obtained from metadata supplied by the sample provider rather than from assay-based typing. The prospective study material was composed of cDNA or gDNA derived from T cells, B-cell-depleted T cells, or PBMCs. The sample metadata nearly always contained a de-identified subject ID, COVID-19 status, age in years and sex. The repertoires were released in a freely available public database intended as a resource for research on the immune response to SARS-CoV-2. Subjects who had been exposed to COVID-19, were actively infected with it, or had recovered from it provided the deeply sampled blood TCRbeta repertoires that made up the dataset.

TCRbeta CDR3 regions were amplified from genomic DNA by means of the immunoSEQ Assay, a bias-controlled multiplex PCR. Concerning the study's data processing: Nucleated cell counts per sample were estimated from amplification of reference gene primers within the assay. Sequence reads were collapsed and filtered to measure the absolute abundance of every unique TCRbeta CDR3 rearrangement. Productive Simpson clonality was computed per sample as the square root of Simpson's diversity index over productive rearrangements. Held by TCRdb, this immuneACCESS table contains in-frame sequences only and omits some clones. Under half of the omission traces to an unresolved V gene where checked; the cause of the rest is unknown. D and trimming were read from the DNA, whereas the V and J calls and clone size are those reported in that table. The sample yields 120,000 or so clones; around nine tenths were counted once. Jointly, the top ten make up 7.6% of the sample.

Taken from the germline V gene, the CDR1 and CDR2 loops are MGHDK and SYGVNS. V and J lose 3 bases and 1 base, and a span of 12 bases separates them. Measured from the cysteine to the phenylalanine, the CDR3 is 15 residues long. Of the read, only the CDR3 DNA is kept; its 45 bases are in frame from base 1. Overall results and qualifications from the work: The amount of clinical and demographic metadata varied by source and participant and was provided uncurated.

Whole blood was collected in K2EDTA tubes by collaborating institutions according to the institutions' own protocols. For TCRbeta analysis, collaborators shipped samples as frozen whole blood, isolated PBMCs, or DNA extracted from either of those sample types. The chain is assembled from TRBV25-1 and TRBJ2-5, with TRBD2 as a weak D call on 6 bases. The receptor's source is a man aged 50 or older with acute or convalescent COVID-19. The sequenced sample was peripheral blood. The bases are TGTGCCAGCAGTGACCGGAGGAGGGCCCAAGAGACCCAGTACTTC. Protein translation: CASSDRRRAQETQYF.